The entry below gives a single T cell receptor (beta chain) sequence along with its context. As yet, its antigen is unknown. Sequencing used immunoSEQ multiplex PCR; TCRdb keeps in-frame clones, though not all of them. The sample yields 120,000 or so clones, 92% seen once. V shed 2 bases and J shed 14 bases, with 33 bases lying between them. CDR1 is MNHEY, CDR2 SMNVEV, per germline (reference sequence). The CDR3 is made up of 18 amino acids. The source of the sample is a study of T cell responses to AZD1222 COVID-19 vaccine. Findings and caveats of the study: In a largely white British group with more females than males, clonal diversity was possibly underestimated. The repertoires were collected only after the peak T cell response. Receipt of two AZD1222 doses was followed by a rise in Spike-specific TCR breadth and depth.

Pooling of second doses given at about 4 or about 12 weeks was done. The chain carries TRBV27 and TRBJ1-2, with no clear D. This receptor was taken from an adult who received the AZD1222 COVID-19 vaccine. Sequenced here: peripheral blood, sampled 28 days after the second AZD1222 dose. This CDR3 reads CASSLPTERSRRTPLLTF. The CDR3 DNA reads as TGTGCCAGCAGTTTACCCACCGAGAGAAGCCGACGGACTCCCCTCTTAACCTTC.